This paragraph reports one T cell receptor beta chain. This clone showed up just a few times. Its specific antigen is unknown. No per-base quality is available; no much larger clone lies one base away. The data were obtained in a study of T cells after somatic rescue of genetic block (dated by TCRdb to the early 2020s). General notes on the study: The study assessed how robust, over the long term, a T-cell system was when the system had developed through somatic rescue of a genetic block in T-cell development.

Receptor amplification or capture employed the immunoSEQ multiplex PCR assay. TCRdb retrieved this table from immuneACCESS and kept in-frame rearrangements only. Not all clones are present; in checked studies, unresolved V genes account for under half, and no reason is known for the remainder. The sample data list 55,000 to 70,000 clones, and approximately 90% of these were observed just once. The top ten clones comprise approximately 2.9% of the sample. V gives up 7 bases and J gives up 8 bases, and the segment between their germline ends measures 8 bases. The CDR3, cysteine through phenylalanine, is 11 amino acids long. Only CDR3 DNA remains: 33 bases, in frame from the first base. The germline V gene gives CDR1 as MNHNS and CDR2 as SASEGT.

The clonotype comes from a middle-aged man. The chain is made from TRBV6-1 and TRBJ1-4; the D gene is not confidently resolved. Source material: peripheral blood mononuclear cells (PBMCs). The bases are TGTGCCAGCATGGTACAAGAAAAACTGTTTTTT. This sequence encodes CASMVQEKLFF.